Presented here are 23 T cell receptor beta chains from one specimen sequenced in a study of Ad26.COV2.S vaccination and SARS-CoV-2 variants (dated by TCRdb to about 2021). Library creation used the immunoSEQ multiplex PCR assay. TCRdb stores this immuneACCESS table with in-frame sequences only. Part of the clones is absent; in the studies checked, under half of the shortfall reflects unresolved V genes, and no reason is known for the rest. The sample contains 440,000 or so clones, about 90% of them found a single time. The ten largest clones capture roughly 1.7% of the sample. Interpreted using the paper, the treatment or condition label stands for: around 19 received Ad26.COV2.S at low or high dose, single or two shots; a few received placebo; per-sample allocation not given. Repertoires of vaccine and placebo recipients were sequenced from samples taken on day 63 after the first injection. Specimen: peripheral blood, collected in a trial of Ad26.COV2.S vaccine versus placebo. The receptors shown here come from a person between 18 and 65 years old who received the Ad26.COV2.S COVID-19 vaccine or a placebo.

The V gene is TRBV6-6, the J gene TRBJ1-2, with 8 bases matching TRBD1. The CDR3 is 15 residues long. V dropped 5 bases and J dropped 3; count of bases not matched to a gene: 8. CDR1 is MNHNY and CDR2 is SVGAGI in the germline V gene (reference sequence). CDR3 sequence: CASSDGQGPHYGYTF. The CDR3 DNA is TGTGCCAGCAGTGATGGACAGGGACCCCACTATGGCTACACCTTC.

This clone was seen only once. V is TRBV19 and J is TRBJ2-3; no definite D call. In germline, CDR1 is LNHDA, CDR2 SQIVND (reference sequence). The CDR3 has 14 amino acids. Trimming shortened V by 8 bases and J by 2 bases, and 14 bases separated the two germline ends. For the CDR3, the DNA is TGTGCCAGTTCTTGGGGAAGGAACACAGATACGCAGTATTTT. Translated: CASSWGRNTDTQYF.

The chain carries TRBV7-7 and TRBJ1-6; D not certain. There are 13 residues in the CDR3. The germline CDR1 and CDR2 sequences are SSHAT and FNYEAQ (reference sequence). V was cut by 1 base and J by 9 bases, with 7 bases left in between. This chain's CDR3 is CASSLVEGSPLHF. The CDR3 nucleotides read TGTGCCAGCAGCTTAGTTGAGGGTTCACCCCTCCACTTT.

The rearrangement links TRBV5-1 to TRBJ2-1; 11 bases align to TRBD1. The germline gives CDR1 SGHRS, CDR2 YFSETQ. V shed 5 bases and J 4 bases; nucleotides not matched to a gene: 5. This CDR3 has 15 residues. The CDR3 is CASSTGTGGYNEQFF. DNA for the CDR3: TGCGCCAGCAGTACCGGGACAGGGGGATACAATGAGCAGTTCTTC.

The CDR3 DNA follows: TGTGCCAGCAGCTTGGGGCGCGGGCCCACTGAAGCTTTCTTT. It codes for CASSLGRGPTEAFF. This chain joins TRBV7-2 and TRBJ1-1, with D perhaps TRBD1 (5 bases). Germline V gene sequence: CDR1 SGHTA, CDR2 FQGNSA. This CDR3 comprises 14 residues. V dropped 3 bases and J dropped 4 bases, with 12 bases sitting between them.

The chain couples TRBV9 to TRBJ1-6; D might be TRBD1 (5 bases). Germline lookup yields CDR1 SGDLS and CDR2 YYNGEE. The CDR3 spans 17 residues. Trimming pared 0 bases from V and 2 bases from J, leaving 12 bases between. The CDR3 sequence: CASSVEPGSAYNSPLHF. CDR3 sequence (DNA): TGTGCCAGCAGCGTAGAGCCAGGGAGCGCCTATAATTCACCCCTCCACTTT.

The V call is TRBV5-8, the J call TRBJ2-5; 7 bases fit TRBD2. CDR1 SGHTS and CDR2 YDEGEE come from the germline V gene. The CDR3 runs to 14 residues. V lost 2 bases to trimming and J lost 5 bases; unmatched junction nucleotides: 6. The CDR3: CASSFWTGGETQYF. CDR3 DNA: TGTGCCAGCAGCTTCTGGACCGGGGGGGAGACCCAGTACTTC.

The rearrangement joins TRBV28 to TRBJ1-2, with 9 bases matching TRBD1. The V gene end was trimmed by 1 base and the J gene end by 5 bases; junction bases not matched to a gene: 5. The length of the CDR3 is 15 residues. Per germline, CDR1 MDHEN and CDR2 SYDVKM. The CDR3 is CASSLSGTGFYGYTF. In DNA, the CDR3 is TGTGCCAGCAGTTTATCCGGGACAGGGTTTTATGGCTACACCTTC.

The V and J genes are TRBV25-1 and TRBJ1-1, with a weak D call TRBD1 (5 bases). Per the germline V gene, CDR1 is MGHDK and CDR2 is SYGVNS. This CDR3 is 15 amino acids long. Trimming stripped 6 bases from V and 0 bases from J, with 14 bases between. CDR3 sequence (DNA): TGTGCCAGCAGCCCAAGGGGCAGGATGAACACTGAAGCTTTCTTT. As protein: CASSPRGRMNTEAFF.

The chain couples TRBV6-5 to TRBJ2-3; D gene ambiguous. Germline V gene lookup returns CDR1 MNHEY and CDR2 SVGAGI. Trimming removed 0 bases at V and 6 bases at J, with 7 bases between. The CDR3 contains 13 residues. The CDR3 spells CASSYSMQDTQYF. CDR3 in DNA: TGTGCCAGCAGTTACTCGATGCAGGATACGCAGTATTTT.

The rearrangement joins TRBV5-4 to TRBJ2-2; D may be TRBD1 (6 bases). This CDR3 region has 18 residues. With 1 base removed from V and 0 bases from J, the gap between germline ends came to 16 bases. Germline V lookup: CDR1 SGHNT, CDR2 YYREEE (reference sequence). In nucleotides, the CDR3 is TGTGCCAGCAGCTTGAGTCCCGACAGGTCCGCGAACACCGGGGAGCTGTTTTTT. Protein: CASSLSPDRSANTGELFF.

The chain combines TRBV7-2 with TRBJ1-4; D is uncertain. Germline values: CDR1 SGHTA, CDR2 FQGNSA. CDR3 length: 14 amino acids. Trimming left V 5 bases short and J 8 bases short, with 15 bases between. Written as DNA, the CDR3 is TGTGCCAGCAGCCCCAGAGACACCTGGGAAAAACTGTTTTTT. This gives the protein CASSPRDTWEKLFF.

The gene calls are TRBV7-2 and TRBJ1-2, with 10 bases matching TRBD1. From germline, CDR1 is SGHTA and CDR2 FQGNSA. CDR3 length equals 15 residues. J lost 8 bases, V lost 5 bases, and 11 bases had no gene match. CDR3 protein: CASSPQISGQGGYTF. The CDR3 coding sequence is TGTGCCAGCAGCCCACAGATTTCGGGACAGGGGGGCTACACCTTC.

The chain joins TRBV3-1 (or the pseudogene TRBV3-2) to TRBJ1-3; unclear D gene. This CDR3 is built from 15 residues. CDR1 LGHDT and CDR2 YNNKEL come from the germline V gene (reference sequence). V lost 1 base to trimming and J lost 0 bases, with 7 bases between them. The CDR3 is CASSQGAASGNTIYF. DNA for the CDR3: TGTGCCAGCAGCCAAGGGGCAGCCTCTGGAAACACCATATATTTT.

Only one count was recorded for this clone. This rearrangement joins TRBV28 to TRBJ1-4, with TRBD1 identical over 7 bases. The junction had 11 bases not matched to a gene; V was cut back by 6 bases and J by 10 bases. Looked up from germline, CDR1 is MDHEN and CDR2 is SYDVKM. The CDR3 loop spans 14 amino acids. For the CDR3, the DNA is TGTGCCAGCAGCCCTCAAGGGGGCGGAGGAAAACTGTTTTTT. Protein: CASSPQGGGGKLFF.

The V call is TRBV3-1 (or the pseudogene TRBV3-2), the J call TRBJ2-1; D might be TRBD1 or TRBD2, each matching 6 bases. The CDR3 sequence is 11 residues long. V was clipped by 6 bases and J by 9 bases, with 9 bases between them. The V gene's germline CDR1 is LGHDT and CDR2 YNNKEL (reference sequence). CDR3 region: CASSGGLEQFF. CDR3 nucleotides: TGTGCCAGCAGTGGGGGGCTTGAGCAGTTCTTC.

The chain joins TRBV6-2 or TRBV6-3 to TRBJ1-1; D is undetermined. V lost 2 bases and J 1 base, leaving 8 bases between the germline ends. Germline values: CDR1 MNHEY, CDR2 SVGEGT. The CDR3 contains 14 residues. CDR3 in DNA: TGTGCCAGCAGTTACCTGACCGCGAACACTGAAGCTTTCTTT. This codes for CASSYLTANTEAFF.

The rearrangement links TRBV6-2 or TRBV6-3 to TRBJ2-5, with 7 bases identical to TRBD2. V was clipped by 4 bases and J by 5 bases; unmatched bases: 13. The CDR3 covers 16 residues. CDR1 and CDR2 (germline): MNHEY, SVGEGT. The DNA of the CDR3 is TGTGCCAGCAGTTCTGGACTAGGTAGGGGTTCGGAGACCCAGTACTTC. Its protein product is CASSSGLGRGSETQYF.

The chain is built from TRBV19 and TRBJ1-1; the D is unclear. The CDR3 spans 12 residues. Trimming shortened V by 10 bases and J by 3 bases, and 12 bases separated the two germline ends. Germline CDR1 and CDR2: LNHDA and SQIVND (reference sequence). The CDR3 is CATTDGDTEAFF. The DNA of the CDR3 is TGTGCCACGACCGACGGGGACACTGAAGCTTTCTTT.

V gene TRBV11-2 combines with J gene TRBJ2-7; tentatively, D is TRBD2 (6 bases). Germline-derived CDR1 and CDR2 are SGHAT and FQNNGV. Between the trimmed V and J ends, which lost 1 base and 0 bases, there was a span of 13 bases. The CDR3 sequence is 16 residues long. The CDR3: CASSLGTRGISYEQYF. CDR3 bases: TGTGCCAGCAGCTTAGGGACGCGGGGAATCTCCTACGAGCAGTACTTC.

The chain employs TRBV18 and TRBJ1-1, with 7 positions matching TRBD1. With V trimmed by 4 bases and J by 8 bases, 4 bases remained unmatched. The CDR3 loop spans 12 amino acids. Germline values: CDR1 KGHSH, CDR2 LQKENI. The CDR3 nucleotides read TGTGCCAGCTCACAAGACAGGGTAGAAGCTTTCTTT. Protein product: CASSQDRVEAFF.

With regard to this clone: Because it lacks the conserved phenylalanine or tryptophan at the end, this CDR3 is likely a read error. It is unclear where the CDR3 begins or ends on the DNA, so no DNA is shown, and the CDR3 is as TCRdb lists it. The chain couples TRBV7-9 to TRBJ1-1; TRBD1 was called by the table and not checked on the DNA. The CDR3 adds up to 10 amino acids, both ends counted. Germline CDR1 SEHNR, CDR2 FQNEAQ (reference sequence). The CDR3 sequence is CASSLVGTSL.

V and J are TRBV6-2 or TRBV6-3 and TRBJ2-1; the match to TRBD1 covers 10 bases. The CDR3 runs 16 residues. J was trimmed by 8 bases and V by 3 bases; bases with no gene match: 10. Germline assignment: CDR1 MNHEY and CDR2 SVGEGT. The CDR3, as DNA: TGTGCCAGCAGTTATTCCTGGACAGGGGGTAGAGATGAGCAGTTCTTC. This codes for CASSYSWTGGRDEQFF.